This T cell receptor beta chain emerged from a study of cytomegalovirus exposure and HLA in healthy donors. This clone was found a few times. Germline V gene lookup returns CDR1 MNHNS and CDR2 SASEGT. Trimming took 11 bases from V and 0 from J, leaving 14 bases between them. This CDR3 region has 14 residues. PCR used 60 Vbeta primers and 13 Jbeta primers. Clones were read by immunoSEQ multiplex PCR, and TCRdb kept only the in-frame ones, dropping some. The data hold about 110,000 clones, with 75% to 85% observed a single time. This TCR derives from a young man in good health and CMV-seronegative. This sequence joins TRBV6-1 and TRBJ1-3; weak D call: TRBD1 (5 bases). Sequencing was carried out using PBMCs. The CDR3 loop reads CAAQTGSSGNTIYF. DNA of the CDR3: TGTGCCGCGCAAACAGGCAGCTCTGGAAACACCATATATTTT.